The rows below give T cell receptor beta chains drawn from one sample of a study of tumor-infiltrating lymphocytes in primary liver carcinoma. TCRdb ran MiXCR on the multiplex PCR reads and lists one entry per CDR3 protein. Among about 190,000 distinct CDR3 sequences listed, around four fifths were seen once. Sequenced input: tumor tissue from primary liver carcinoma. Receptor source: a man aged 40-55 years with primary liver carcinoma and hepatitis B virus infection. Each CDR3 is given with its conserved first and last residue. A D gene is named only where the DNA matches it firmly. Not all rows give a size; the values are once, few, many and, for expanded clones, a class.

. | TRBJ1-5 | . | TRBV7-9 | TGTGCCAACAGCTTTTCAGATAGCAATCAGCCCCAGCATTTT | CANSFSDSNQPQHF
. | TRBJ2-2 | . | TRBV5-5 | TGTGCCAGCAGACTCTACATCGGGGAGTTGTTTTTT | CASRLYIGELFF
once | TRBJ1-6 | . | TRBV6-5 | TGTGCCAGCAGTTATACAGTCTGTAGTTCACCCCTCCACTTT | CASSYTVCSSPLHF
few | TRBJ1-1 | . | TRBV5-4 | TGTGGCAGCAGCGCCGACAGGATTGTAGGAGCTTTCTTT | CGSSADRIVGAFF
. | TRBJ2-1 | . | TRBV7-9 | TGTGCGAGCAATGACAGTTTATCCGAAAGCAATGAGCACTTCTTC | CASNDSLSESNEHFF
once | TRBJ2-2 | . | TRBV5-4 | TGTACCAGCAGCCCTAGTAGGTCGCCCGCGGAGCTGTTTTTT | CTSSPSRSPAELFF
. | TRBJ2-1 | TRBD2 | TRBV4-1 | TGCGTCAGCAGCCCCGAACTAGCGGTGGCTTACAATGAGCAATTCTTC | CVSSPELAVAYNEQFF
. | TRBJ2-7 | . | TRBV5-5 | TGTGCCAGCAACTACCCCTCCACCTTCGAAGGTATCGAGCAGTACTTC | CASNYPSTFEGIEQYF
. | TRBJ1-5 | TRBD1 | TRBV6-1 | TGTGCCAGCAGCCAAACAGGGGGATGGGGGAATGTTAATCAGCCCCAGCATTTT | CASSQTGGWGNVNQPQHF
many | TRBJ1-6 | . | TRBV6-4 | TGTGCCAGGGGGGATTCTACCTATAATTCACCCCTCCACTTT | CARGDSTYNSPLHF
. | TRBJ2-1 | TRBD2 | TRBV7-3 | TGTGCTAGCAGCCCCTGGACTAGAGGGAGCTCCTACAATGAGCAGTTCTTC | CASSPWTRGSSYNEQFF
. | TRBJ2-6 | . | TRBV6-5 | TGTGCCAGCAGATATAGGGGCTTTGGGGCCAACGTCCTGACTTTC | CASRYRGFGANVLTF
. | TRBJ2-5 | TRBD2 | TRBV6-2/TRBV6-3 | TGTGCCAGGAGCCCCCTACTAGCGGGCGGAGAGACCCAGTACTTC | CARSPLLAGGETQYF
. | TRBJ2-6 | . | TRBV6-2/TRBV6-3 | TGTGCCAGCAGTTACGAACGTGGGAGTGGGTCTGGGGCCAACGTCCTGACTTTC | CASSYERGSGSGANVLTF
. | TRBJ2-2 | . | TRBV5-1 | TGCGCCAGCAGCTTTCGCCCGGGACATGGCACCGGGAAGCTGTTTTTT | CASSFRPGHGTGKLFF
. | TRBJ2-3 | TRBD2 | TRBV12-5 | TGTGCTTGTGCAGTCACAACTAGCGCAGATACGCAGTATTTT | CACAVTTSADTQYF
. | TRBJ2-1 | . | TRBV5-1 | TGCGCCAGCAGCTTGGTCAGGACCGAGCTGTTCTTC | CASSLVRTELFF
. | TRBJ2-1 | TRBD2 | TRBV29-1 | TGCGGCATTGGACAAGCGGGAGTTTCCGATGAGCAGTTCTTC | CGIGQAGVSDEQFF
. | TRBJ2-1 | . | TRBV29-1 | TGCAGCGTTGGATTAGGTGGAGGGTTCTGCAATGAGCAGTTCTTC | CSVGLGGGFCNEQFF
. | TRBJ1-5 | . | TRBV15 | TGTGCCACCAGCAAAGATGTCCAGCCCCAGCATTTT | CATSKDVQPQHF
many | TRBJ2-6 | . | TRBV28 | TGTGCCAGCAGCCCCTCTGGGGCCAACGTCCTGACTTTC | CASSPSGANVLTF
many | TRBJ2-3 | . | TRBV10-3 | TGTGCCATCGGCAACCAATCCGATACGCAGTATTTT | CAIGNQSDTQYF
many | TRBJ2-1 | TRBD2 | TRBV29-1 | TGCAGCGTTGAACCTAGCGGCATCTACAATGAGCAGTTCTTC | CSVEPSGIYNEQFF
many | TRBJ2-7 | . | TRBV7-9 | TGTGCCAGCAGCTTGGGACCCACCAATACCGAGCAGTACTTC | CASSLGPTNTEQYF
many | TRBJ2-5 | . | TRBV10-3 | TGTGCCATCAGTGCGGTCTCGGGGTCCCAAGAGACCCAGTACTTC | CAISAVSGSQETQYF
many | TRBJ2-1 | TRBD2 | TRBV29-1 | TGCAGCGCGGGAGGGACTAGCGGGAACCAGTTCTTC | CSAGGTSGNQFF
. | TRBJ2-7 | . | TRBV7-8 | TGTGTCATCAGCGTAATCGCGGGGAGCCAGGGGGAGCAGTACTTC | CVISVIAGSQGEQYF
. | TRBJ2-1 | . | TRBV12-3/TRBV12-4 | TGTGCCGACAGTTTAGATAACAATGAGCAGTTCTTC | CADSLDNNEQFF
. | TRBJ2-7 | TRBD2 | TRBV4-1 | TGCACCCGCAGCCAAGATCGGGTTAGGACTAGCGGGAGGGCCTACGAGCAGTACTTC | CTRSQDRVRTSGRAYEQYF
. | TRBJ2-1 | . | TRBV12-3/TRBV12-4 | TGTGTCAGCAGTGCAGGGATATGGCAGTTCTTC | CVSSAGIWQFF
once | TRBJ2-2 | . | TRBV9 | TGTGCCAGCAGCCTCCGCAATTACCTCGGGGGCGGGGATCTGTTTTTT | CASSLRNYLGGGDLFF
. | TRBJ2-7 | TRBD1 | TRBV5-4 | TGCGCCAGCAGCCCAACCGGGACAGGGATGAACGAGCAGTATTTC | CASSPTGTGMNEQYF
. | TRBJ2-2 | . | TRBV11-2 | TGTGCCAGCAGCCCAGGGATGGTGGGGGACGGGGATCTGTTTTTT | CASSPGMVGDGDLFF
. | TRBJ1-1 | . | TRBV6-2/TRBV6-3 | TGTACCAGTCGGCGAGGGGGGGTGAACACTGTAGCTTTCTTT | CTSRRGGVNTVAFF
. | TRBJ2-7 | . | TRBV11-1 | TGTACCAGCAGCTTAGGGCAGGCAGGTGAAAGCTCCTACGAGCAGTACTTC | CTSSLGQAGESSYEQYF
. | TRBJ2-3 | . | TRBV5-8 | TGTGCCAGCAGCTTGAGGGATGGTGCTAGCACAGATACGGAGTATTTT | CASSLRDGASTDTEYF
. | TRBJ1-1 | TRBD1 | TRBV6-6 | TGTACCAGCAGTTACACAGGGGACACTGAAGCTTTCTTT | CTSSYTGDTEAFF
. | TRBJ2-3 | TRBD2 | TRBV11-2 | TGTGCCAGCGGCACGGGAGGGAGGCAGTATTTT | CASGTGGRQYF
. | TRBJ2-1 | . | TRBV4-2 | TGTCCCAGCAGCCAAGGCGGTAGCGGAGACTCCTACAATCAGCAGTTCTTC | CPSSQGGSGDSYNQQFF
. | TRBJ1-2 | TRBD1 | TRBV6-5 | TGTGCCAGCAGCCCACAGGGGGCGGTCGCCTACGCCTTC | CASSPQGAVAYAF
. | TRBJ2-7 | . | TRBV6-1 | TGTGCCAGCAGTAAGGGTTGGCTAGTGGCCCCCTACGAGCAGTACTTC | CASSKGWLVAPYEQYF
once | TRBJ2-7 | TRBD2 | TRBV11-2 | TGTGCTAGCAGTTCTGAAGAGACTAGCGGGAGGGCTTCCTACGTGCAGTACTTC | CASSSEETSGRASYVQYF
. | TRBJ1-1 | . | TRBV12-3/TRBV12-4 | TGTGCCAGCAGTTTAGACAGGTCTGAAACTTTCTTT | CASSLDRSETFF
once | TRBJ2-5 | . | TRBV29-1 | TGCAGAGTGCCACAGGGATGGACGAGCCAGTACTTC | CRVPQGWTSQYF
medium-sized | TRBJ2-1 | . | TRBV5-1 | TGCGCCAGCAGCTTGGAACTCCAACCCAATGAGCAGTTCTTC | CASSLELQPNEQFF
. | TRBJ2-7 | . | TRBV7-8 | TGTGCCAGCAGCTTTACCAACACCTACGAGCAGTACTTC | CASSFTNTYEQYF
. | TRBJ2-1 | TRBD2 | TRBV29-1 | TGCAGCGATGGACTAGCGGGAGGGTTCTACATAGAGCAGTTCTTC | CSDGLAGGFYIEQFF
. | TRBJ2-7 | . | TRBV6-2/TRBV6-3 | TGTGCCAGCTATCCGGTTGGAGCCTACGAGCAGTATTTC | CASYPVGAYEQYF
. | TRBJ2-5 | TRBD2 | TRBV4-1 | TGCGCCAGCAACCAAGATGCCGCTAGCGGGATTAGGACCCAGTACTTC | CASNQDAASGIRTQYF
. | TRBJ2-2 | TRBD2 | TRBV10-3 | TGTGCCATCAGTGACCCGGAGGGAGCGGGAGTCACGAACAGCGGGGAGCTGTCTTTT | CAISDPEGAGVTNSGELSF
. | TRBJ1-4 | . | TRBV6-6 | TGTGCCAGCAGGCGGACAAGTGTAAAACTGTCTTTT | CASRRTSVKLSF
. | TRBJ2-7 | . | TRBV6-1 | TGTGCCAGCAGTGTTGGGACGGAGGGCTCCTACGAGCGGTACTTC | CASSVGTEGSYERYF
. | TRBJ2-7 | . | TRBV11-1 | TGTGCCAGCAGCTCCCAAGGCGGTGTGCAGTACTTC | CASSSQGGVQYF